Each of the 15 T cell receptor beta chains below was sequenced from the same sample in a study of beta chain features in type 1 diabetes. Sequenced material consisted of expressed TCRB transcripts (all of the isolated RNA was reverse transcribed). The repertoire was sequenced with immunoSEQ multiplex PCR; TCRdb's copy has only in-frame clones and lacks some. Among roughly 160,000 clones listed, around 8.6% were seen once. Study-level results: Type 1 diabetes patients had TCRB CDR3s that were shorter (moderately but significantly so) in all four CD4+ subsets.

The antigens for these receptors are not known. Source material: central memory CD4+ T cells from blood. These receptors were collected from a woman between 18 and 29 years old with type 1 diabetes.

The chain combines TRBV12-5 with TRBJ2-7, with D tentatively TRBD2 (6 bases). Germline loops: CDR1 LGHNT, CDR2 FRNRAP. V lost 6 bases, J lost 0 bases, and 9 bases lay in between. This CDR3 contains 13 residues. DNA for the CDR3: TGTGCTAGTGGCCGGGACTTCTCCTACGAGCAGTACTTC. The encoded protein is CASGRDFSYEQYF. The whole variable domain, filled in from reference TRBV12-5 and TRBJ2-7, reads DARVTQTPRHKVTEMGQEVTMRCQPILGHNTVFWYRQTMMQGLELLAYFRNRAPLDDSGMPKDRFSAEMPDATLATLKIQPSEPRDSAVYFCASGRDFSYEQYFGPGTRLTVT.

This clone was seen more than once but under ten times. The J gene is TRBJ2-5, the V gene TRBV18; possibly TRBD2 for D (6 bases). The CDR3 has 16 residues. Trimming cost V 3 bases and J 4 bases, with 18 bases left between them. Germline V gene data show CDR1 as KGHSH and CDR2 as LQKENI. The CDR3 DNA is TGTGCCAGCTCACCGTATGGCGCTAGCGTGAGAGAGACCCAGTACTTC. Translation gives CASSPYGASVRETQYF.

The table lists this clone with a few counts. Written as DNA, the CDR3 is TGTGCCAGCAGCCAAGAGGGAGGGGGGGCCCGGAATGAGCAGTTCTTC. As protein: CASSQEGGGARNEQFF. The gene calls are TRBV4-2 and TRBJ2-1; D is possibly TRBD2 (7 bases). V was pared by 0 bases and J by 7 bases, with 16 bases between. The CDR3 length is 16 residues. CDR1 is LGHNA and CDR2 is YNFKEQ in the germline V gene.

Only a few counts were recorded for this clone. The V and J genes are TRBV18 and TRBJ2-1; the D gene is possibly TRBD2 (5 bases). The length of the CDR3 is 15 residues. V gave up 2 bases and J gave up 0 bases, with 8 bases separating them. Germline CDR1 and CDR2: KGHSH and LQKENI. CDR3 protein: CASSPMGSSYNEQFF. The CDR3 nucleotides are TGTGCCAGCTCACCAATGGGGAGCTCCTACAATGAGCAGTTCTTC.

This clone was counted only a few times. The V call is TRBV7-2, the J call TRBJ2-3; possibly TRBD2 for D (5 bases). From germline, CDR1 is SGHTA and CDR2 FQGNSA. The CDR3 is 14 amino acids. V was shortened by 1 base and J by 2 bases, with 7 bases between the two germline ends. The CDR3 sequence is CASSLDGLTDTQYF. Here the CDR3 DNA reads TGTGCCAGCAGCTTAGACGGACTCACAGATACGCAGTATTTT.

The CDR3, as DNA: TGTGCCAGCAGCCAAGACGCGGTGACAGGGGCAGGAGCTTTCTTT. Amino acid sequence: CASSQDAVTGAGAFF. V and J are TRBV14 and TRBJ1-1; 8 bases fit TRBD1. The CDR3 is made up of 15 amino acids. CDR1 and CDR2 (germline): SGHDN, FVKESK. The V segment lost 0 bases and the J segment 10 bases; nucleotides outside the gene matches: 10.

The gene calls are TRBV19 and TRBJ2-5; TRBD1 matches at 7 bases. The CDR3 is 14 residues long. The V gene end was trimmed by 5 bases and the J gene end by 1 base; junction bases not matched to a gene: 4. CDR1 and CDR2 (germline): LNHDA, SQIVND (reference sequence). The CDR3: CASSETGIQETQYF. CDR3 DNA: TGTGCCAGTAGTGAGACAGGGATCCAAGAGACCCAGTACTTC.

This clone turned up a few times. This chain joins TRBV28 and TRBJ2-7; 11 bases fit TRBD2. CDR3 size: 14 residues. The trim removed 8 bases at V and 3 bases at J, leaving 6 bases unmatched. Per germline, CDR1 MDHEN and CDR2 SYDVKM. The CDR3 loop reads CASQAGTSGYEQYF. CDR3 sequence (DNA): TGTGCCAGCCAAGCCGGGACTAGCGGCTACGAGCAGTACTTC.

This clone showed up just a few times. The chain uses TRBV4-1 and TRBJ2-1; D is unresolved. The V end was cut by 0 bases, the J end by 2 bases, with 14 bases between. Germline CDR1 and CDR2: MGHRA and YSYEKL. The CDR3 has 17 residues. CDR3 amino acids: CASSQEWSSHPYNEQFF. The CDR3, as DNA: TGCGCCAGCAGCCAAGAGTGGTCCTCACATCCCTACAATGAGCAGTTCTTC.

This clone was observed a handful of times. The chain carries TRBV18 and TRBJ1-2; D gene uncertain. Looked up from germline, CDR1 is KGHSH and CDR2 is LQKENI. This CDR3 is built from 17 residues. V shed 2 bases and J shed 5 bases, with 21 bases lying between them. The CDR3 loop is CASSPSSSGTAEYGYTF. Written as DNA, the CDR3 is TGTGCCAGCTCACCAAGTTCGTCCGGAACCGCGGAGTATGGCTACACCTTC. The variable domain in full, completed from reference TRBV18 and TRBJ1-2, reads NAGVMQNPRHLVRRRGQEARLRCSPMKGHSHVYWYRQLPEEGLKFMVYLQKENIIDESGMPKERFSAEFPKEGPSILRIQQVVRGDSAAYFCASSPSSSGTAEYGYTFGSGTRLTVV.

A few counts support this clone. J is TRBJ1-1 and V is TRBV5-6; 8 nucleotides line up with TRBD1. Trimming removed 4 bases from V and 1 base from J; junction bases left unmatched: 3. The CDR3 length is 14 residues. CDR1 is SGHDT and CDR2 is YYEEEE in the germline V gene. The CDR3 sequence: CASSPGTGNTEAFF. CDR3 bases: TGTGCCAGCAGCCCGGGGACAGGGAACACTGAAGCTTTCTTT.

V usage is TRBV27 and J usage is TRBJ2-3; 7 bases agree with TRBD1. Germline V lookup: CDR1 MNHEY, CDR2 SMNVEV (reference sequence). J was trimmed by 6 bases and V by 3 bases; bases with no gene match: 3. This CDR3 has 13 residues. CDR3 DNA: TGTGCCAGCAGTTTCACACAGGGGGATACGCAGTATTTT. Its translation is CASSFTQGDTQYF.

This clone occurred a few times. This chain links TRBV19 with TRBJ1-2; 7 nucleotides align to TRBD1. The CDR3 covers 15 residues. J gave up 1 base and V 9 bases, and 11 bases lay outside the gene matches. Germline CDR1 reads LNHDA; CDR2 reads SQIVND (reference sequence). The CDR3 sequence is CASTQATGVNYGYTF. CDR3 DNA sequence: TGTGCCAGCACTCAGGCCACAGGGGTTAACTATGGCTACACCTTC.

The chain uses TRBV4-3 and TRBJ2-7, with D possibly TRBD2 on 5 matching bases. Germline V gene lookup returns CDR1 LGHNA and CDR2 YSLEER. This CDR3 is built from 12 residues. The V end was cut by 1 base, the J end by 9 bases, with 10 bases between. CDR3 region: CASSQAERGQYF. In DNA, the CDR3 is TGCGCCAGCAGCCAAGCCGAACGGGGGCAGTACTTC.

This clone has a handful of counts. The chain carries TRBV7-2 and TRBJ2-7, with 9 bases aligning to TRBD1. Losses at the gene ends were 3 bases for V and 4 bases for J; bases not matched to a gene: 7. This CDR3 has 15 amino acids. Germline-derived CDR1 and CDR2 are SGHTA and FQGNSA. CDR3: CASSFTGTGSYEQYF. CDR3 bases: TGTGCCAGCAGCTTTACCGGGACAGGGTCTTACGAGCAGTACTTC.